A single sample is the source of the 20 T cell receptor beta chains below, sequenced in a study of spatial heterogeneity in lung cancer. Broader study findings: Counts of expanded alpha and beta TCRs within tumors tracked the tumor nonsynonymous mutation count.

Time point specified: sample taken at primary tumor resection. TCRdb reanalysed the 5' RACE reads using MiXCR and keeps one entry per CDR3 protein. The data contain about 1,000 distinct CDR3 sequences, 33% of them singletons. These receptors' targets are unknown. The sequencing here drew on lung tumor tissue, taken at surgery. The receptors were gathered from a male donor with early-stage non-small cell lung cancer.

This clonotype appeared a single time. V usage is TRBV27 and J usage is TRBJ2-7; a possible D gene is TRBD1 (6 bases). The CDR3 runs 15 residues. Per germline, CDR1 MNHEY and CDR2 SMNVEV (reference sequence). V lost 0 bases and J lost 3, with 12 bases in between. The CDR3 loop reads CASSLSSGHIYEQYF. DNA for the CDR3: TGTGCCAGCAGTTTATCCTCGGGACATATCTACGAGCAGTACTTC.

This clonotype is deemed large. The chain joins TRBV19 to TRBJ1-5; D perhaps matches TRBD1 (5 bases). Germline CDR1 reads LNHDA; CDR2 reads SQIVND (reference sequence). V was shortened by 3 bases and J by 7 bases, with 13 bases between the two germline ends. The CDR3 totals 14 residues. The CDR3: CASSMGVGAQPQHF. CDR3 in DNA: TGTGCCAGTAGTATGGGGGTAGGGGCCCAGCCCCAGCATTTT. The complete variable domain, with remaining parts taken from reference TRBV19 and TRBJ1-5, reads DGGITQSPKYLFRKEGQNVTLSCEQNLNHDAMYWYRQDPGQGLRLIYYSQIVNDFQKGDIAEGYSVSREKKESFPLTVTSAQKNPTAFYLCASSMGVGAQPQHFGDGTRLSIL.

Relative to its sample, this clonotype is large. The CDR3 reads CASSYRQGRQETQYF. CDR3 bases: TGTGCCAGCAGCTACCGACAGGGTCGCCAAGAGACCCAGTACTTC. The chain couples TRBV7-6 to TRBJ2-5; TRBD1 matches at 7 bases. Losses at the gene ends were 4 bases for V and 1 base for J; bases not matched to a gene: 6. Germline V gives CDR1 SGHVS, CDR2 FNYEAQ. There are 15 residues in the CDR3.

The chain recombines TRBV10-3 with TRBJ2-1; D possibly corresponds to TRBD2 (5 bases). The germline gives CDR1 ENHRY, CDR2 SYGVKD. The germline V and J ends were trimmed by 4 bases and 8 bases, with 12 bases remaining between them. The length of the CDR3 is 13 residues. The chain's CDR3 is CAISGTGSHEQFF. CDR3 coding DNA: TGTGCCATCAGTGGGACTGGGTCCCATGAGCAGTTCTTC.

This clonotype is termed large (0.1 to 1%). This chain links TRBV27 with TRBJ2-5; TRBD2 matches 11 bases. V trimming: 8 bases; J trimming: 2 bases; junction bases outside the gene matches: 10. The CDR3 runs 16 residues. CDR1 is MNHEY, CDR2 SMNVEV, per germline (reference sequence). The CDR3 here is CASGEGLAGLQETQYF. Written as DNA, the CDR3 is TGTGCCAGCGGGGAAGGACTAGCGGGCTTGCAAGAGACCCAGTACTTC.

V usage is TRBV20-1 and J usage is TRBJ2-1, with D possibly being TRBD1 (5 bases). CDR1 is DFQATT and CDR2 is SNEGSKA in the germline V gene (reference sequence). Trimming pared 3 bases from V and 10 bases from J, leaving 10 bases between. This CDR3 region has 11 residues. This CDR3 is CSASRRVEQFF. In DNA, the CDR3 is TGCAGTGCTAGTCGCAGGGTCGAGCAGTTCTTC.

The sample holds one count of this clonotype. The chain employs TRBV25-1 and TRBJ2-7; the match to TRBD2 covers 8 bases. V trimming: 4 bases; J trimming: 5 bases; junction bases outside the gene matches: 16. The length of the CDR3 is 17 residues. The germline CDR1 and CDR2 sequences are MGHDK and SYGVNS. This chain's CDR3 is CASSVGPSGREVDEQYF. Here the CDR3 DNA reads TGTGCCAGCAGTGTCGGCCCGTCCGGGCGGGAGGTCGACGAGCAGTACTTC.

This clonotype came up a few times. The gene calls are TRBV7-2 and TRBJ2-3; 7 bases map to TRBD2. This CDR3 is built from 14 residues. With V trimmed by 1 base and J by 3 bases, 1 base remained unmatched. CDR1 is SGHTA and CDR2 is FQGNSA in the germline V gene. The CDR3 is CASSLGTRTDTQYF. The CDR3, as DNA: TGTGCCAGCAGCTTAGGGACTAGAACAGATACGCAGTATTTT.

Within the sample, this clonotype is large. The chain links TRBV10-3 to TRBJ2-2; D is unclear. V was clipped by 0 bases and J by 6 bases, with 8 bases between them. In germline, CDR1 is ENHRY, CDR2 SYGVKD. The CDR3 runs 14 residues. The CDR3 loop reads CAISESHSPGELFF. In DNA form, the CDR3 reads TGTGCCATCAGTGAGTCCCACAGCCCCGGGGAGCTGTTTTTT.

Within the sample, this clonotype is medium-sized. The genes are TRBV7-9 and TRBJ2-7, with 10 bases that match TRBD1. This CDR3 contains 16 residues. From germline, CDR1 is SEHNR and CDR2 FQNEAQ (reference sequence). J was trimmed by 4 bases and V by 1 base; bases with no gene match: 7. CDR3: CASSLGPGQGNYEQYF. CDR3 nucleotides: TGTGCCAGCAGCTTAGGTCCGGGACAGGGGAATTACGAGCAGTACTTC.

In its sample, this clonotype is large. This chain connects TRBV11-2 to TRBJ2-7, with TRBD2 as a possible D gene (6 bases). This CDR3 has 17 residues. Germline V CDR1 and CDR2: SGHAT, FQNNGV. Trimming shortened V by 0 bases and J by 5 bases, and 20 bases separated the two germline ends. The CDR3 nucleotides read TGTGCCAGCAGCTTAGATAGGAGGGGATCCCCCTCGGACGAGCAGTACTTC. It yields the protein CASSLDRRGSPSDEQYF.

The count of this clonotype is one. This chain connects TRBV18 to TRBJ1-1; a possible D gene is TRBD1 (5 bases). Trimming left V 0 bases short and J 0 bases short, with 8 bases between. Germline-derived CDR1 and CDR2 are KGHSH and LQKENI. There are 15 residues in the CDR3. The CDR3 DNA sequence: TGTGCCAGCTCACCACCAGTCAGGGTGAACACTGAAGCTTTCTTT. It translates to CASSPPVRVNTEAFF.

This clonotype ranks as large. This chain joins TRBV20-1 and TRBJ2-1; D possibly uses TRBD1 or TRBD2 (5 bases each). There are 14 residues in the CDR3. Trimming stripped 2 bases from V and 7 bases from J, with 15 bases between. Germline assignment: CDR1 DFQATT and CDR2 SNEGSKA (reference sequence). The CDR3 protein is CSARTGRIINEQFF. For the CDR3, the DNA is TGCAGTGCTAGAACGGGACGGATTATAAATGAGCAGTTCTTC.

This clonotype is large within its sample. This chain joins TRBV6-4 and TRBJ2-7, with D maybe TRBD1 (6 bases). V shed 0 bases and J shed 3 bases, with 9 bases lying between them. Germline CDR1 reads MRHNA; CDR2 reads SNTAGT. CDR3 length: 14 amino acids. CDR3 protein: CASSDSAGDYEQYF. The CDR3 region has the DNA TGTGCCAGCAGTGACTCGGCAGGGGACTACGAGCAGTACTTC.

The V call is TRBV4-2, the J call TRBJ2-1; weak D call: TRBD2 (6 bases). CDR1 and CDR2 from the germline V gene are LGHNA and YNFKEQ. Trimming removed 0 bases at V and 4 bases at J, with 13 bases between. CDR3 size: 16 residues. CDR3 sequence: CASSQDPGGTYNEQFF. The CDR3 nucleotides read TGTGCCAGCAGCCAAGATCCCGGGGGTACATACAATGAGCAGTTCTTC.

This clonotype is deemed large (0.1 to 1%). This sequence joins TRBV27 and TRBJ2-4; D not certain. Germline loops: CDR1 MNHEY, CDR2 SMNVEV (reference sequence). The CDR3 spans 16 residues. The V end lost 5 bases, the J end lost 0 bases, and 14 bases lay between the germline ends. The CDR3 DNA reads TGTGCCAGCAGTCCCAGCCTCACTCTAGCCAAAAACATTCAGTACTTC. Translated: CASSPSLTLAKNIQYF.

This clonotype is labeled as medium-sized. The chain employs TRBV4-1 and TRBJ2-5, with TRBD1 as a possible D gene (6 bases). This CDR3 has 14 amino acids. The V gene's germline CDR1 is MGHRA and CDR2 YSYEKL. Trimming left V 0 bases short and J 4 bases short, with 9 bases between. CDR3 coding DNA: TGCGCCAGCAGCCAAGATACAGGGAGAGAGACCCAGTACTTC. It encodes CASSQDTGRETQYF.

The CDR3 DNA reads TGCGCCAGCAGCTTGGCCGCGGACCGGGGAGATACGCAGTATTTT. This sequence encodes CASSLAADRGDTQYF. The chain has TRBV5-1 and TRBJ2-3, with D possibly TRBD2 on 5 matching bases. V shed 0 bases and J shed 5 bases, with 13 bases lying between them. CDR1 and CDR2 (germline): SGHRS, YFSETQ. This CDR3 spans 15 amino acids.

The rearrangement joins TRBV18 to TRBJ1-2; D is ambiguous. Trimming left V 3 bases short and J 4 bases short, with 9 bases between. Germline V CDR1 and CDR2: KGHSH, LQKENI. The CDR3 is 13 amino acids. The CDR3 region is CASSPPGFYGYTF. CDR3 DNA sequence: TGTGCCAGCTCACCTCCGGGGTTCTATGGCTACACCTTC.

A few counts support this clonotype. The chain has TRBV11-2 and TRBJ2-3, with TRBD2 identical over 10 bases. CDR1 and CDR2 (germline): SGHAT, FQNNGV. V dropped 4 bases and J dropped 3; count of bases not matched to a gene: 4. There are 15 residues in the CDR3. CDR3 loop: CASSYTSGTTDTQYF. The CDR3 region has the DNA TGTGCCAGCAGCTACACTAGCGGGACAACAGATACGCAGTATTTT.